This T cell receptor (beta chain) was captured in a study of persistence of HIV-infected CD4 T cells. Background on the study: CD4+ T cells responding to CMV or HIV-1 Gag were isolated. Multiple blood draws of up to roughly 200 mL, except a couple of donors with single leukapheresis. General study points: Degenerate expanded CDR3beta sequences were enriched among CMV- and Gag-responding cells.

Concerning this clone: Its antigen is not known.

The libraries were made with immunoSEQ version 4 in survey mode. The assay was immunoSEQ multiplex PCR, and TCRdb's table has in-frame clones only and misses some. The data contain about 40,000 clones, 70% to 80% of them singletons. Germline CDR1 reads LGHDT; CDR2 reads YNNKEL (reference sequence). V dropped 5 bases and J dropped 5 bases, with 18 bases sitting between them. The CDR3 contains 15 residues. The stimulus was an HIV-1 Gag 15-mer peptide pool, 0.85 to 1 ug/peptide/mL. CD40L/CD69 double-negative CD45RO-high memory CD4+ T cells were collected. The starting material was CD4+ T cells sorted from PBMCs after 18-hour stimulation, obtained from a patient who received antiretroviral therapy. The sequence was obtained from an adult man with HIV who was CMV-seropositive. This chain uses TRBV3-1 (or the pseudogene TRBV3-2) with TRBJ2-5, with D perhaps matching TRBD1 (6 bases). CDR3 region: CASSADPRGYETQYF. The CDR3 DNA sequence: TGTGCCAGCAGCGCCGACCCAAGGGGGTATGAGACCCAGTACTTC.